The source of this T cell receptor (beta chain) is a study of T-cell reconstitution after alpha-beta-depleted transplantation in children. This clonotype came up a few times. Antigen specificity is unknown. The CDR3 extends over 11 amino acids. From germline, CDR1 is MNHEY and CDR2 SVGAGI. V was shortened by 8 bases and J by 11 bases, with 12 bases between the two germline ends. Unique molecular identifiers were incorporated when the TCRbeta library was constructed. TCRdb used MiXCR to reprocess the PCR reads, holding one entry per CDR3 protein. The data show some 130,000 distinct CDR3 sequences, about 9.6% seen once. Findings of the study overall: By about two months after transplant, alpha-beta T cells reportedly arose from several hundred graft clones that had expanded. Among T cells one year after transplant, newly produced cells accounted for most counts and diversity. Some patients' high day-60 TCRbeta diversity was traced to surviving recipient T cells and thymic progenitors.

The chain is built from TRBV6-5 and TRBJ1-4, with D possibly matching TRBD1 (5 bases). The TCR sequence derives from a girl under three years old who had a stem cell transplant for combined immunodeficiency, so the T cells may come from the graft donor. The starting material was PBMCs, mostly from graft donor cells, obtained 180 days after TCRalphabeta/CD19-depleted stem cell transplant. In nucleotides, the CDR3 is TGTGCCAGCTCTATCGGGGGGAAACTGTTTTTT. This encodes CASSIGGKLFF.